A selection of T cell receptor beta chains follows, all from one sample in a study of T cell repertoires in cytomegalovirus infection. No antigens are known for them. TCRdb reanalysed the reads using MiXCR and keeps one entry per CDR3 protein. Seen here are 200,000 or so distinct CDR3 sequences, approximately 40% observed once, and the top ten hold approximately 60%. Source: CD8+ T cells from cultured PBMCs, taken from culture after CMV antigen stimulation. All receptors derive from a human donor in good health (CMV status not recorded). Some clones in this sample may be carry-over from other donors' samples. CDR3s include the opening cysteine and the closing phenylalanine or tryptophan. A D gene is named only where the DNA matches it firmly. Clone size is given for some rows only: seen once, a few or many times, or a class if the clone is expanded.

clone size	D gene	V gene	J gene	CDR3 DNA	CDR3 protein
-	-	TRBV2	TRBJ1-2	TGTGCCACGACCGGTGGAGTTGATGGCTACACCTTC	CATTGGVDGYTF
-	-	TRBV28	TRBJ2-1	TGTGCCAGCAGCCCCCCTTACAATGAGCAGTTCTTC	CASSPPYNEQFF
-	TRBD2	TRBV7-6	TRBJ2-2	TGTGCCAGCCGCCCCAGGACGGGGGGGGCCGGGGAGCTGTTTTTT	CASRPRTGGAGELFF
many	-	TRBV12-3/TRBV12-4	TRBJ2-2	TGTGCCAGCAGTTATTCGGGACACCCGAAGGTAGACAGGGAGCTGTTTTTT	CASSYSGHPKVDRELFF
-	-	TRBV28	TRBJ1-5	TGTGCCAGCAGTGAACAGGGTGGTAGCAATCAGCCCCAGCATTTT	CASSEQGGSNQPQHF
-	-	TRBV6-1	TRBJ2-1	TGTGCCAGCAGTTATGGGCGAACCGCGTACAATGAGCAGTTCTTC	CASSYGRTAYNEQFF
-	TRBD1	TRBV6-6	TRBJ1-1	TGTGCCAGCAGTTACTCTCTGGGGACAGGGGTTAACACTGAAGCTTTCTTT	CASSYSLGTGVNTEAFF
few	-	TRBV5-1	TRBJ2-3	TGCGCCAGCAGCTTGGATCCGGGGCGGCTAACAGATACGCAGTATTTT	CASSLDPGRLTDTQYF
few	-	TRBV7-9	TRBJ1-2	TGTGCCAGCAGCTTCGACATTTTGCGTGGCTACACCTTC	CASSFDILRGYTF
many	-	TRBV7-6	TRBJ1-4	TGTGCCAGCAGCACCTCGGGCAGGCCCTCGGGGGCTAATGAAAAACTGTTTTTT	CASSTSGRPSGANEKLFF
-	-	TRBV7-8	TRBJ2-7	TGTGCCAGCAGCTCCACTCCCACCGTGGGCGAGCAGTACTTC	CASSSTPTVGEQYF
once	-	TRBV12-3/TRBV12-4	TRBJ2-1	TGTGCCAGCAGAGACGGAGGACCTGTCTATGAGCAGTTCTTC	CASRDGGPVYEQFF
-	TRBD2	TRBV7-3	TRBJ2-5	TGTGCCAGCAGCCAGACTAGCGGGGGGGGAGAGACCCAGTACTTC	CASSQTSGGGETQYF
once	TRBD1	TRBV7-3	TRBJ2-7	TGTGCCAGCAGCCTAAGACAGGGGGCGAGATACGAGCAGTACTTC	CASSLRQGARYEQYF
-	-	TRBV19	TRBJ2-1	TGTGCCAGTAGTGGCCCGGGACCTCGGGGCTATGAGCAGTTCTTC	CASSGPGPRGYEQFF
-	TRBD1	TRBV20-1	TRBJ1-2	TGCAGTGCTAGAGATAGGGGACAGAGCTCCTATGGCTACACCTTC	CSARDRGQSSYGYTF
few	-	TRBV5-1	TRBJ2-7	TGCGCCAGCAGCCAGAGGTCCAGGGACGAGCAGTACTTC	CASSQRSRDEQYF
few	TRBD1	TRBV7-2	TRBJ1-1	TGTGCCAGCAGCCGAGCCGACAGGGTCCCGCTTGAAGCTTTCTTT	CASSRADRVPLEAFF
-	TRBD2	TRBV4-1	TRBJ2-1	TGCGCCAGCAGCCAAGTATATCAGCGGGAGGCAGGATACAATGAGCAGTTCTTC	CASSQVYQREAGYNEQFF
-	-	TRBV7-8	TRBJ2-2	TGTGCCAGCAGCTTAGACGACCTTCCCACCGGGGAGCTGTTTTTT	CASSLDDLPTGELFF
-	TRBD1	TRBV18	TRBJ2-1	TGTGCCAGCTCATCGGGACAGGGGAATGAGCAGTTCTTC	CASSSGQGNEQFF
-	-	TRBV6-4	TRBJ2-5	TGTGCCAGCAGTGACTCCGGGAAAGAAGAGACCCAGTACTTC	CASSDSGKEETQYF
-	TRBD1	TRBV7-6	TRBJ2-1	TGTGCCAGCAGCCATTTAGAGACCTCCCGGGACAGGGAACTAAATGAGCAGTTCTTC	CASSHLETSRDRELNEQFF
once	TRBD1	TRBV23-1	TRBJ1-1	TGCGCCAGCAGTCAGACTCGAAGGGGGCAAGCTTTCTTT	CASSQTRRGQAFF
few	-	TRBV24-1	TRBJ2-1	TGTGCCACCAGTGATCAGGGTCCCAATGAGCAGTTCTTC	CATSDQGPNEQFF
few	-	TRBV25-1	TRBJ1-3	TGTGCCAGCAGTGAATCTTCGACATACTCTGGAAACACCATATATTTT	CASSESSTYSGNTIYF
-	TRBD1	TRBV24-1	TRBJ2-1	TGTGCCACCAGTGATTTGGGGACAGCCTACAATGAGCAGTTCTTC	CATSDLGTAYNEQFF
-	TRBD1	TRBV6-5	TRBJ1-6	TGTGCCAGCAGTTACGGTTGGGACAGCAATTCACCCCTCCACTTT	CASSYGWDSNSPLHF
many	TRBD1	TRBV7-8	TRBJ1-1	TGTGCCAGCAGCTCCGCTCGACAGGGGTTGAACACTGAAGCTTTCTTT	CASSSARQGLNTEAFF
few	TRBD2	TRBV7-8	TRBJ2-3	TGTGCCAGCAGCCTACCTCTCAAAAGCGGGGTCAACACAGATACGCAGTATTTT	CASSLPLKSGVNTDTQYF
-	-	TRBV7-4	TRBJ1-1	TGTGCCAGCAGGGAAGGGGGGGGCAGGACTGAAGCTTTCTTT	CASREGGGRTEAFF
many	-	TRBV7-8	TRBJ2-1	TGTGCCAGCAGCTCCGGGACTTCATTCCGCTCCTACAATGAGCAGTTCTTC	CASSSGTSFRSYNEQFF
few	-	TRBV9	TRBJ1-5	TGTGCCAGCAGCCCCGATCTTAGCTTGGGTAATCAGCCCCAGCATTTT	CASSPDLSLGNQPQHF
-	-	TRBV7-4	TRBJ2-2	TGTGCCAGCAGCGGTCGGGAAGCGAACACCGGGGAGCTGTTTTTT	CASSGREANTGELFF
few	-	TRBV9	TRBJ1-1	TGTGCCAGCAGCGTCCATCCCTCCCCACGAGGGAGGCCCATGAACACTGAAGCTTTCTTT	CASSVHPSPRGRPMNTEAFF
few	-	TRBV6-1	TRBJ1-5	TGTGCCAGCAGTGAGTCCCAGGGAAGAAATCAGCCCCAGCATTTT	CASSESQGRNQPQHF
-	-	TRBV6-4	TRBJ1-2	TGTGCCAGCAGTGGCCACATCAAGCGCTATGGCTACACCTTC	CASSGHIKRYGYTF
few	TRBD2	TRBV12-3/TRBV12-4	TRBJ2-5	TGTGCCAGCAGTTTAAGTTCCCTAGCGGGGCAAGAGACCCAGTACTTC	CASSLSSLAGQETQYF
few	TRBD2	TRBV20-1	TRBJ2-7	TGCAGTGCTAGTTACGCTAGCGGGAACTACGAGCAGTACTTC	CSASYASGNYEQYF
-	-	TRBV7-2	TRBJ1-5	TGTGCCAGCAGCTTAGGAGTTCATTATCAGCCCCAGCATTTT	CASSLGVHYQPQHF
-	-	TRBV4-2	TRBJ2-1	TGTGCCAGCAGCCAAAGCAGGGGTTCCTACAATGAGCAGTTCTTC	CASSQSRGSYNEQFF
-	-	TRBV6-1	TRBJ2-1	TGTGCCAGCAGAAAAACGGGAGCTGGATACAATGAGCAGTTCTTC	CASRKTGAGYNEQFF
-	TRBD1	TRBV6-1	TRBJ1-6	TGTGCCAGCAGTTTAAGACAGGGGGATAATTCACCCCTCCACTTT	CASSLRQGDNSPLHF